Each of the 16 T cell receptor beta chains below was sequenced from the same sample in a study of read filtering for tumor transcriptome and immune sequencing. This library used around 0.4 ug RNA and molecular barcoded adaptors spanning alpha/delta and beta/gamma chains. TCRdb analysed the reads with MiXCR anew, one entry per CDR3 protein. The table lists approximately 65,000 distinct CDR3 sequences, roughly 14% of them singletons. The sample comprised a population of CD138-negative cells sorted from bone marrow. All receptors come from a donor aged 40 or over with multiple myeloma.

This clonotype was seen a few times. J is TRBJ1-5 and V is TRBV7-8; 8 bases align to TRBD1. The CDR3 spans 14 residues. With 3 bases clipped from V and 6 bases from J, the junction kept 4 bases outside the gene matches. CDR1 and CDR2 from the germline V gene are SGHVS and FQNEAQ. The CDR3 loop is CASSFRTGSQPQHF. CDR3 bases: TGTGCCAGCAGCTTTCGGACAGGGAGTCAGCCCCAGCATTTT.

Details on this clonotype: Given a much more abundant clone one base away, this may be a read error. This chain joins TRBV6-2 or TRBV6-3 and TRBJ2-2, with TRBD2 matching over 8 bases. CDR1 and CDR2 from the germline V gene are MNHEY and SVGEGT. The CDR3 loop spans 14 amino acids. As DNA, the CDR3 is TGTGCCAGCCGGACTAGCACAAACACCTGGGAGCTGTTTTTT. It encodes CASRTSTNTWELFF.

To note about this clonotype: Possible read error: a much larger clone is one base away. The rearrangement links TRBV20-1 to TRBJ2-2; 7 bases map to TRBD2. The CDR3 consists of 21 residues. From germline, CDR1 is DFQATT and CDR2 SNEGSKA (reference sequence). V was pared by 1 base and J by 1 base, with 21 bases of the junction left unmatched. CDR3 region: CSARGLGQTGGSNVNTGELFF. The CDR3 DNA reads TGCAGTGCTAGAGGGCTGGGTCAGACTGGCGGGAGTAACGTGAACACCGGGGAGCTGTTTTTT.

As to this clonotype: A read error may be the cause here, since a much bigger clone is one base away. The gene calls are TRBV4-1 and TRBJ2-1; no clear D. The CDR3 consists of 11 residues. The germline V gene encodes CDR1 MGHRA and CDR2 YSYEKL. The CDR3 DNA sequence: TGCGACAGCAGCTCCAAGGGTGAGCAGTTCTTC. It yields the protein CDSSSKGEQFF.

V is TRBV6-2 or TRBV6-3 and J is TRBJ2-1, with D unresolved. With 10 bases removed from V and 2 bases from J, the gap between germline ends came to 9 bases. The CDR3 runs 12 residues. Germline V gene sequence: CDR1 MNHEY, CDR2 SVGEGT. CDR3 protein: CATKYTYNEQFF. The CDR3 nucleotides read TGTGCCACCAAGTACACCTACAATGAGCAGTTCTTC.

This clonotype was seen ten or more times. This chain links TRBV28 with TRBJ2-3, with D maybe TRBD2 (6 bases). Germline CDR1 is MDHEN and CDR2 is SYDVKM. CDR3 length equals 14 residues. Trimming took 1 base from V and 5 from J, leaving 10 bases between them. The DNA of the CDR3 is TGTGCCAGCAGTTTATCCCAAGCGGGAGATACGCAGTATTTT. Encoded protein: CASSLSQAGDTQYF.

Ten or more counts support this clonotype. The chain carries TRBV12-3 or TRBV12-4 and TRBJ2-4; 10 bases are shared with TRBD1. This CDR3 comprises 15 residues. J was trimmed by 8 bases and V by 6 bases; bases with no gene match: 10. CDR3 sequence: CASRGDRGGRDIQYF. The CDR3 nucleotides are TGTGCCAGCAGGGGGGACAGGGGAGGTAGGGACATTCAGTACTTC.

This clonotype was picked up many times. This chain connects TRBV6-4 to TRBJ2-1; D is uncertain. Trimming took off 0 bases at V and 0 bases at J, with 6 bases between the two ends. The germline V gene encodes CDR1 MRHNA and CDR2 SNTAGT. This CDR3 contains 15 residues. CDR3 in amino acids: CASSDSPGSYNEQFF. In DNA, the CDR3 is TGTGCCAGCAGTGACTCCCCGGGCTCCTACAATGAGCAGTTCTTC.

This clonotype was counted ten times or more. The V call is TRBV7-8, the J call TRBJ1-1; D gene unclear. Germline loops: CDR1 SGHVS, CDR2 FQNEAQ. This CDR3 comprises 16 residues. V was trimmed by 1 base and J by 0 bases, leaving 12 bases between them. The CDR3 loop is CASSLGSLGMNTEAFF. The CDR3 DNA follows: TGTGCCAGCAGCTTAGGTTCCCTTGGGATGAACACTGAAGCTTTCTTT.

As regards this clonotype: A much bigger clone sits one base away, suggesting this may be a read error. This chain connects TRBV7-3 to TRBJ2-5, with D unclear. Germline CDR1 is SGHTA and CDR2 is FQGTGA. The CDR3 contains 13 residues. DNA of the CDR3: TGTGCCAGCAGCTTAGTACAGAAAGAGACCCTGTACTTC. This encodes CASSLVQKETLYF.

This clonotype was seen a single time. A much larger clone lies one base from this, so it may be a read error. The chain recombines TRBV20-1 with TRBJ2-3; 14 bases match TRBD2. Germline V gene lookup returns CDR1 DFQATT and CDR2 SNEGSKA (reference sequence). The CDR3 runs 14 residues. The CDR3 nucleotides read TGCAGTGCTGGGACTAGCGGGAGCACAGATACGCGGTATTTT. Translation: CSAGTSGSTDTRYF.

This clonotype was detected many times. The genes are TRBV7-3 and TRBJ2-5; TRBD1 aligns across 8 bases. The CDR3 length is 16 residues. V was pared by 5 bases and J by 3 bases, with 11 bases of the junction left unmatched. Per germline, CDR1 SGHTA and CDR2 FQGTGA. This CDR3 is CASSPGAGGGEETQYF. CDR3 coding DNA: TGTGCCAGCAGCCCGGGGGCAGGGGGCGGGGAAGAGACCCAGTACTTC.

In this sample, this clonotype turned up many times. The genes are TRBV10-3 and TRBJ2-3; maybe TRBD2 (5 bases). This CDR3 spans 13 amino acids. CDR1 ENHRY and CDR2 SYGVKD come from the germline V gene. The V end lost 6 bases, the J end lost 1 base, and 8 bases lay between the germline ends. CDR3 in amino acids: CAISQAGTDTQYF. The CDR3 region has the DNA TGTGCCATCAGCCAAGCGGGCACAGATACGCAGTATTTT.

In this sample, this clonotype turned up many times. The J gene is TRBJ2-1, the V gene TRBV7-8, with a possible D match to TRBD1 (5 bases). V shed 3 bases and J shed 3 bases, with 12 bases lying between them. CDR3 length: 15 amino acids. Germline CDR1 reads SGHVS; CDR2 reads FQNEAQ. CDR3 sequence (DNA): TGTGCCAGCAGCTTGATTGGACACCTCTACAATGAGCAGTTCTTC. It encodes CASSLIGHLYNEQFF.

This chain connects TRBV7-9 to TRBJ1-5, with TRBD1 as a possible D gene (6 bases). V dropped 8 bases and J dropped 3 bases, with 11 bases sitting between them. This CDR3 comprises 13 residues. The germline V gene encodes CDR1 SEHNR and CDR2 FQNEAQ (reference sequence). For the CDR3, the DNA is TGTGCCAGCGGGGGGGGCCTCAATCAGCCCCAGCATTTT. Translation gives CASGGGLNQPQHF.

This clonotype was seen repeatedly, ten times or more. The chain combines TRBV24-1 with TRBJ2-2; 7 bases are a match to TRBD2. Germline V gives CDR1 KGHDR, CDR2 SFDVKD. V lost 5 bases, J lost 6 bases, and 5 bases stayed unmatched. This CDR3 has 14 residues. CDR3 region: CATSGRERAGELFF. The DNA for the CDR3 is TGTGCCACCAGTGGGCGGGAGAGGGCCGGGGAGCTGTTTTTT.